The 5 T cell receptor beta chains reported below all come from one sample, sequenced in a study of blood T cell repertoires in COVID-19. Generated by immunoSEQ multiplex PCR, the TCRdb table keeps only in-frame clones and is missing some. The sample carries 140,000 to 150,000 clones, 86% recorded once. The sample consisted of PBMCs or T cells enriched from blood (not recorded which). Receptor source: a man aged 50-59 years who had recovered from COVID-19.

The J gene is TRBJ2-1, the V gene TRBV18, with 9 bases that match TRBD1. This CDR3 is built from 14 residues. Germline CDR1 is KGHSH and CDR2 is LQKENI. The ends lost 2 bases at V and 7 bases at J; junction bases unmatched: 3. The CDR3 is CASSPGTGMNEQFF. DNA for the CDR3: TGTGCCAGCTCACCAGGGACAGGGATGAATGAGCAGTTCTTC.

The chain couples TRBV21-1 to TRBJ2-1; the table assigns TRBD1, which was not confirmed against the DNA. TRBV21-1 is reported as a pseudogene. This CDR3 spans 13 amino acids. CDR3 protein: CASDRGLINEQFF. CDR3 nucleotide sequence: TGTGCCAGTGACAGGGGGCTGATTAATGAGCAGTTCTTC.

The rearrangement joins TRBV6-1 to TRBJ2-5, with D possibly matching TRBD1 (6 bases). CDR3 size: 16 residues. V lost 4 bases, J lost 3 bases, and 18 bases lay in between. Germline V gene lookup returns CDR1 MNHNS and CDR2 SASEGT. The CDR3 sequence: CASSGLTGPPKETQYF. The DNA for the CDR3 is TGTGCCAGCAGTGGATTGACAGGCCCGCCGAAAGAGACCCAGTACTTC.

This rearrangement joins TRBV30 to TRBJ2-2, with 7 bases identical to TRBD1. Germline loops: CDR1 GTSNPN, CDR2 SVGIG (reference sequence). V dropped 2 bases and J dropped 2; count of bases not matched to a gene: 5. This CDR3 is 15 amino acids long. CDR3 loop: CAWSPWTGNTGELFF. The CDR3 nucleotides are TGTGCCTGGAGTCCATGGACAGGCAACACCGGGGAGCTGTTTTTT.

V and J are TRBV5-1 and TRBJ2-1; 7 nucleotides match TRBD2. The CDR3 runs 17 residues. With V trimmed by 0 bases and J by 0 bases, 6 bases remained unmatched. Germline CDR1 is SGHRS and CDR2 is YFSETQ. The CDR3 nucleotides are TGCGCCAGCAGCTTGGTTAGCGGGCTGAGCTCCTACAATGAGCAGTTCTTC. Amino acid sequence: CASSLVSGLSSYNEQFF.